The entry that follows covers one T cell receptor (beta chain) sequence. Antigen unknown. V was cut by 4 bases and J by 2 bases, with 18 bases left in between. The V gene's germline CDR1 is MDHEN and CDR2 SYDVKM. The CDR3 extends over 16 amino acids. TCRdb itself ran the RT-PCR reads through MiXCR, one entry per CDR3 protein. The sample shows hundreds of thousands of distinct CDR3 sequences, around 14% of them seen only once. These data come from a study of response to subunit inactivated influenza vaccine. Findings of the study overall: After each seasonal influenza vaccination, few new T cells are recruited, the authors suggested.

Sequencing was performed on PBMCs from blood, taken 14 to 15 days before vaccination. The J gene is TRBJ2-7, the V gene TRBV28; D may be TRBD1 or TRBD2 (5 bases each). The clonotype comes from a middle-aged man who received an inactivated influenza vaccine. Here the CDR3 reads CASSSNRDPLAYEQYF. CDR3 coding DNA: TGTGCCAGCAGTTCCAACCGGGACCCCCTTGCCTACGAGCAGTACTTC.